This T cell receptor beta chain was recovered during a study of CD8 T cells in ankylosing spondylitis. CDR3 length equals 16 residues. V lost 7 bases, J lost 0 bases, and 8 bases stayed unmatched. CDR1 and CDR2 (germline): SQVTM, ANQGSEA. This clonotype was counted at least ten times. Its antigen is undetermined. Library preparation for TCR beta used quantitative 5'-RACE with molecular barcodes. One entry per CDR3 protein results from TCRdb running MiXCR on the 5' RACE reads. The profile shows fewer than 250,000 distinct CDR3 sequences, about a quarter of them singletons. General study points: Typical of ankylosing spondylitis blood, it appeared, was a TCR beta motif of about eight highly homologous variants. Prior work had noted some motif variants in reactive arthritis blood and synovial fluid. Significant enrichment of disease-linked clones was reportedly seen in matched ankylosing spondylitis synovial fluid.

The chain combines TRBV29-1 with TRBJ2-3, with 12 nucleotides matching TRBD2. The TCR sequence derives from a male donor with ankylosing spondylitis or in good health (not recorded which). The sample was blood, either unsorted or a sorted T cell fraction (not recorded which). CDR3 in DNA: TGCAGCGGTCGAGGGGGGACTAGCGGGAGCACAGATACGCAGTATTTT. It yields the protein CSGRGGTSGSTDTQYF.